This record looks at one T cell receptor beta chain sequence and its context. As yet, its antigen is unknown. CDR1 is SGDLS and CDR2 is YYNGEE in the germline V gene. This CDR3 has 16 amino acids. J gave up 4 bases and V 2 bases, and 10 bases lay outside the gene matches. This entry belongs to a study of cytomegalovirus exposure and HLA in healthy donors. Study-level findings and limits: Common viral pathogens were later found to be apparently linked to several of the most significant clusters. Diagnosis of cytomegalovirus status made by the classifier reportedly showed high specificity and sensitivity. Apart from CMV serostatus, no immune exposure information was available. Most TCR sequences proved rare, with some public TCRs found in many donors.

Primers: 60 Vbeta forward and 13 Jbeta reverse. The protocol was immunoSEQ multiplex PCR, while the TCRdb copy is restricted to in-frame clones and leaves out a portion. The data contain roughly 140,000 clones, over 75% of them seen just once; the ten biggest clones take up approximately 6%. This TCR was recovered from a young man in good health and CMV-seropositive. The chain is built from TRBV9 and TRBJ2-5, with TRBD1 identical over 8 bases. The sequencing input was PBMCs. The CDR3 loop is CASSVQGTGLGETQYF. CDR3 bases: TGTGCCAGCAGCGTCCAAGGGACAGGTCTTGGAGAGACCCAGTACTTC.